Described below is a single T cell receptor beta chain sequence and its context. Other DNA sequences in the same sample also yield this CDR3. Healthy HIV-negative adults without recent acute infections or vaccinations served as donors. The entry originates in a study of shared clonotypes between healthy human individuals. CDR1 is LNHDA, CDR2 SQIVND, per germline (reference sequence). This CDR3 is 13 amino acids long. Deletions cut 3 bases from V and 6 bases from J, with 8 bases between. It was at deep level that the assay was run. The data were produced by immunoSEQ multiplex PCR, yet TCRdb's version contains in-frame clones alone and is incomplete. The table shows a few million clones, with around 93% occurring only once.

Sequenced: naive CD4+ T cells from PBMCs. The subset was: CD45RA+ positively selected. The rearrangement uses TRBV19 and TRBJ2-2; TRBD1 or TRBD2 may be the D gene (5 bases each). The TCR sequence derives from a young man in good health. Some clones in this sample may be carry-over from other donors' samples. In DNA, the CDR3 is TGTGCCAGTAGTATCCAGGGACCCGGGGAGCTGTTTTTT. Translating it yields CASSIQGPGELFF.